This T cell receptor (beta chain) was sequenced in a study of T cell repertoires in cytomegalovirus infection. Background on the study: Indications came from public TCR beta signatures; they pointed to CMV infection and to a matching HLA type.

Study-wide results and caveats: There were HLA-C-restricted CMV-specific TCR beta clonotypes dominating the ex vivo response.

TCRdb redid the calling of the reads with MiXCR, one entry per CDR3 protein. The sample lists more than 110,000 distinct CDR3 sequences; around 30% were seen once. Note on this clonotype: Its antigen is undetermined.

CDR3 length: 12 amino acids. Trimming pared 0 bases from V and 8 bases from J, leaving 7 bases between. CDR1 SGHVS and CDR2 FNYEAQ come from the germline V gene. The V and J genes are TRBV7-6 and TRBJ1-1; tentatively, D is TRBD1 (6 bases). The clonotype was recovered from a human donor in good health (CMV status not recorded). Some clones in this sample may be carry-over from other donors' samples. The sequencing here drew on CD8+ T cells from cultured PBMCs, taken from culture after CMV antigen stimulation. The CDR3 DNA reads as TGTGCCAGCAGCTTAGCGGGGGGCGAAGCTTTCTTT. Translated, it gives CASSLAGGEAFF.